This TCR beta chain was captured in a study of OX40 agonist ivuxolimab in advanced cancers. Study-level information: Enrolled patients in dose escalation had cancers that were hepatocellular carcinoma, melanoma, renal cell or head and neck cancer.

Per the germline V gene, CDR1 is SEHNR and CDR2 is FQNEAQ (reference sequence). This CDR3 has 14 residues. The V and J ends lost 5 bases and 1 base respectively, with 11 bases between them. Clones were read by immunoSEQ multiplex PCR, and TCRdb kept only the in-frame ones, dropping some. The repertoire has around 50,000 clones, about 74% of them found once; the top ten carry 2% to 3%. Of note for this clone: What it recognizes is unknown.

General study findings and limits: At doses 0.1 to 3.0 mg/kg, CD4+ and CD8+ clones expanded. There were, on average, more expanded clones in CD8+ T cells than in CD4+. Researchers did not establish what antigens the expanded peripheral T cells target.

This sample comprised CD4+ or CD8+ T cells sorted from blood, obtained in a trial of the OX40 agonist ivuxolimab. The chain couples TRBV7-9 to TRBJ2-5, with D perhaps matching TRBD2 (6 bases). The clonotype originates from an adult with an advanced solid tumor such as melanoma, head and neck, liver or kidney cancer. The CDR3, as DNA: TGTGCCAGCAGCGCGGAGGGAGGCCAAGAGACCCAGTACTTC. Its protein is CASSAEGGQETQYF.